These 7 T cell receptor beta chains share one sample of origin, sequenced in a study of blood T cell repertoires in COVID-19 (TCRdb year 2020). The library was produced with the immunoSEQ multiplex PCR assay. Drawn from immuneACCESS, this table holds only the in-frame rearrangements with V and J called that TCRdb kept. Clones are partly lost; checked studies trace under half to an unresolved V gene and leave the rest unexplained. The sample records 170,000 or so clones, 83% of which are singletons. The ten largest clonotypes hold under 10% of the sample. Sequencing was carried out using peripheral blood. The receptors stem from a woman in her sixties or seventies with COVID-19, enrolled during active disease.

The chain recombines TRBV7-9 with TRBJ1-2; D remains unclear. Germline assignment: CDR1 SEHNR and CDR2 FQNEAQ (reference sequence). V was trimmed by 3 bases and J by 0 bases, leaving 8 bases between them. CDR3 length: 14 amino acids. The CDR3 DNA sequence: TGTGCCAGCAGCTTCAATGTAGCTAACTATGGCTACACCTTC. This encodes CASSFNVANYGYTF.

V is TRBV5-1 and J is TRBJ2-3; tentative D call: TRBD2 (6 bases). Germline CDR1 and CDR2: SGHRS and YFSETQ. CDR3 length: 15 amino acids. Between the trimmed V and J ends, which lost 6 bases and 4 bases, there was a span of 18 bases. CDR3 sequence (DNA): TGCGCCAGCACCCCAACGGGAGACCCGCCAGATACGCAGTATTTT. As protein: CASTPTGDPPDTQYF.

This chain joins TRBV9 and TRBJ2-1; 9 bases are a match to TRBD2. Germline V lookup: CDR1 SGDLS, CDR2 YYNGEE. The CDR3 has 15 amino acids. The junction had 8 bases not matched to a gene; V was cut back by 6 bases and J by 4 bases. The CDR3 nucleotides read TGTGCCAGCAACTTAGCGGGGGAAGGTTACAATGAGCAGTTCTTC. Protein sequence: CASNLAGEGYNEQFF. Filled out from reference TRBV9 and TRBJ2-1, the complete variable domain reads DSGVTQTPKHLITATGQRVTLRCSPRSGDLSVYWYQQSLDQGLQFLIQYYNGEERAKGNILERFSAQQFPDLHSELNLSSLELGDSALYFCASNLAGEGYNEQFFGPGTRLTVL.

A few counts support this clone. The rearrangement joins TRBV4-2 to TRBJ1-6, with D perhaps TRBD1 (5 bases). The CDR3 sequence is 14 residues long. Trimming took 1 base from V and 8 from J, leaving 9 bases between them. Germline CDR1 LGHNA, CDR2 YNFKEQ. Here the CDR3 reads CASSQARVDSPLHF. The CDR3 DNA reads as TGTGCCAGCAGCCAAGCCAGGGTAGATTCACCCCTCCACTTT.

The chain carries TRBV18 and TRBJ2-7; 9 bases agree with TRBD1. The V and J ends lost 4 bases and 0 bases, in that order; junction bases with no gene match: 10. Per the germline V gene, CDR1 is KGHSH and CDR2 is LQKENI. This CDR3 has 17 amino acids. CDR3 coding DNA: TGTGCCAGCTCACGAGCCTCCGGGACAGGGAGCTCCTACGAGCAGTACTTC. Translation gives CASSRASGTGSSYEQYF. Supplemented by reference TRBV18 and TRBJ2-7, the full variable domain reads NAGVMQNPRHLVRRRGQEARLRCSPMKGHSHVYWYRQLPEEGLKFMVYLQKENIIDESGMPKERFSAEFPKEGPSILRIQQVVRGDSAAYFCASSRASGTGSSYEQYFGPGTRLTVT.

The chain employs TRBV5-1 and TRBJ2-4; 7 bases line up with TRBD1. The CDR3 runs to 14 residues. Germline V lookup: CDR1 SGHRS, CDR2 YFSETQ. V was clipped by 4 bases and J by 2 bases; unmatched bases: 3. The CDR3 loop reads CASSQQGSKNIQYF. CDR3 DNA: TGCGCCAGCAGCCAACAGGGGTCCAAAAACATTCAGTACTTC.

This chain joins TRBV30 and TRBJ2-7, with 7 nucleotides matching TRBD2. Germline-derived CDR1 and CDR2 are GTSNPN and SVGIG (reference sequence). The CDR3 consists of 13 residues. Unmatched junction bases numbered 8, after V lost 8 bases and J lost 1 base. DNA of the CDR3: TGTGCCCTCCGCGGCGGGAGTTCCTACGAGCAGTACTTC. It encodes CALRGGSSYEQYF.